The 8 T cell receptor beta chains below were found in one sample sequenced in a study of T cells in tuberculosis. Time point meaning: new active TB diagnosis, blood taken before or within 7 days of starting treatment. Repertoires were generated with immunoSEQ multiplex PCR, while TCRdb's copy carries only in-frame clones and drops some. In the table there are tens of thousands of clones, approximately 94% of which are singletons. The sequenced sample was PBMCs, obtained at tuberculosis diagnosis. The receptors shown here come from an adult with tuberculosis.

The chain couples TRBV6-5 to TRBJ1-2, with 7 bases lining up with TRBD1. CDR3 size: 13 residues. Germline V gene lookup returns CDR1 MNHEY and CDR2 SVGAGI. Losses at the gene ends were 5 bases for V and 6 bases for J; bases not matched to a gene: 6. The CDR3 nucleotides read TGTGCCAGCAGTCTAGGGACAGCCGATGGCTACACCTTC. Translation gives CASSLGTADGYTF.

The chain has TRBV7-3 and TRBJ1-1; unclear D gene. V lost 5 bases, J lost 0 bases, and 10 bases lay in between. CDR3 size: 14 residues. Germline V gives CDR1 SGHTA, CDR2 FQGTGA. The CDR3 spells CASSLGSLNTEAFF. DNA of the CDR3: TGTGCCAGCAGCCTAGGCAGCTTGAACACTGAAGCTTTCTTT.

V usage is TRBV12-5 and J usage is TRBJ1-6; D is perhaps TRBD1 (5 bases). The V gene's germline CDR1 is LGHNT and CDR2 FRNRAP. Trimming stripped 0 bases from V and 0 bases from J, with 15 bases between. The CDR3 length is 19 residues. CDR3 loop: CASGLVGGTPSSYNSPLHF. The CDR3 DNA sequence: TGTGCTAGTGGTTTGGTAGGAGGGACCCCTAGCTCCTATAATTCACCCCTCCACTTT.

The chain uses TRBV2 and TRBJ2-3, with a possible D match to TRBD2 (5 bases). Germline V CDR1 and CDR2: SNHLY, FYNNEI. Trimming took off 2 bases at V and 2 bases at J, with 8 bases between the two ends. The CDR3 has 14 residues. The CDR3 DNA follows: TGTGCCAGCAGTGAAAGCGGCTTCACAGATACGCAGTATTTT. Translated: CASSESGFTDTQYF.

The CDR3 bases are TGTGCCAGCAGTTTATCTGGGACTTATAATTCACCCCTCCACTTT. Protein: CASSLSGTYNSPLHF. This chain uses TRBV27 with TRBJ1-6; possible D gene TRBD1, 5 bases. Germline CDR1 MNHEY, CDR2 SMNVEV (reference sequence). Deletions cut 0 bases from V and 4 bases from J, with 7 bases between. The CDR3 has 15 residues.

The chain uses TRBV11-2 and TRBJ1-3, with a weak D call TRBD1 (6 bases). This CDR3 region has 14 residues. Deletions cut 0 bases from V and 9 bases from J, with 12 bases between. Germline CDR1 and CDR2: SGHAT and FQNNGV. CDR3 sequence reads: CASSLEHRASTIYF. In nucleotides, the CDR3 is TGTGCCAGCAGCTTAGAACACAGGGCTAGCACCATATATTTT. Based on the CDR3 plus reference TRBV11-2 and TRBJ1-3, the full variable domain is EAGVAQSPRYKIIEKRQSVAFWCNPISGHATLYWYQQILGQGPKLLIQFQNNGVVDDSQLPKDRFSAERLKGVDSTLKIQPAKLEDSAVYLCASSLEHRASTIYFGEGSWLTVV.

V is TRBV19 and J is TRBJ2-6; D gene ambiguous. Trimming stripped 7 bases from V and 1 base from J, with 5 bases between. Per the germline V gene, CDR1 is LNHDA and CDR2 is SQIVND (reference sequence). There are 13 residues in the CDR3. The CDR3 loop reads CASIESGANVLTF. CDR3 nucleotide sequence: TGTGCCAGTATTGAGTCTGGGGCCAACGTCCTGACTTTC. The full variable domain, its missing parts supplied by reference TRBV19 and TRBJ2-6, is DGGITQSPKYLFRKEGQNVTLSCEQNLNHDAMYWYRQDPGQGLRLIYYSQIVNDFQKGDIAEGYSVSREKKESFPLTVTSAQKNPTAFYLCASIESGANVLTFGAGSRLTVL.

The V call is TRBV28, the J call TRBJ1-5, with unresolved D. Germline CDR1 is MDHEN and CDR2 is SYDVKM. The CDR3 has 18 amino acids. V lost 5 bases and J lost 4, with 24 bases in between. DNA of the CDR3: TGTGCCAGCAGTGAGAGCGTCGGAACGCGGGATCGAAATCAGCCCCAGCATTTT. Translated, it gives CASSESVGTRDRNQPQHF. The full variable domain, with the rest looked up from reference TRBV28 and TRBJ1-5, is DVKVTQSSRYLVKRTGEKVFLECVQDMDHENMFWYRQDPGLGLRLIYFSYDVKMKEKGDIPEGYSVSREKKERFSLILESASTNQTSMYLCASSESVGTRDRNQPQHFGDGTRLSIL.